Below, 15 T cell receptor beta chains from the same sample are listed, as sequenced in a study of blood T cells in healthy people across ages (dated by TCRdb to the mid-2010s). Library preparation employed 5' RACE. The sequencer was an Illumina HiSeq 2500. A second PCR of about 6 to 12 cycles was run with a J-beta primer mix and a sample-barcoded 5' primer. The raw public reads went through TCRdb reprocessing: fastp at Q25, MiXCR clone calling, in-frame beta chains kept. Identical CDR3 proteins give one entry, which carries the most common genes and DNA. The sample table lists over a million distinct CDR3 sequences, roughly 45% of them with a count of one. The ten most abundant clones make up about 19% of the sample. The specimen sequenced was blood. The receptor source for this set is a woman in her sixties in good health.

This clonotype was recorded once. The chain uses TRBV5-1 and TRBJ1-4; tentatively, D is TRBD1 (6 bases). Germline CDR1 SGHRS, CDR2 YFSETQ. V was clipped by 4 bases and J by 0 bases, with 10 bases between them. This CDR3 is 15 amino acids long. CDR3 sequence (DNA): TGCGCCAGCAGCCCAGGACAGCCAACTAATGAAAAACTGTTTTTT. It is translated as CASSPGQPTNEKLFF.

J is TRBJ2-1 and V is TRBV10-2; TRBD2 matches at 7 bases. The end of the DNA aligns better with TRBJ2-7, so the J call may be wrong. The length of the CDR3 is 16 residues. Germline V lookup: CDR1 WSHSY, CDR2 SAAADI. The CDR3 nucleotides are TGCGCCAGCAGTGCGAGCGGGACGAGCTCCTACAATGAGCAGTACTTC. It specifies CASSASGTSSYNEQYF.

This clonotype was seen a handful of times. For the CDR3, the DNA is TGCAGCGTTGAGTCCAGCAATAACTATGGCTACACCTTC. This sequence encodes CSVESSNNYGYTF. This chain links TRBV29-1 with TRBJ1-2; D unresolved. The CDR3 loop spans 13 amino acids. Trimming cost V 3 bases and J 1 base, with 9 bases left between them. Germline CDR1 reads SQVTM; CDR2 reads ANQGSEA.

In its sample, this clonotype was seen a few times. The V call is TRBV11-1, the J call TRBJ1-1; D is unclear. From germline, CDR1 is SGHAT and CDR2 FQDESV (reference sequence). The V and J ends lost 2 bases and 3 bases respectively, with 13 bases between them. The CDR3 sequence is 15 residues long. The CDR3 nucleotides are TGTGCCAGCAGCTTATTGAGACCGCAGGACACTGAAGCTTTCTTT. Amino acids: CASSLLRPQDTEAFF. The variable domain in full, with the rest retrieved from reference TRBV11-1 and TRBJ1-1, is EAEVAQSPRYKITEKSQAVAFWCDPISGHATLYWYRQILGQGPELLVQFQDESVVDDSQLPKDRFSAERLKGVDSTLKIQPAELGDSAMYLCASSLLRPQDTEAFFGQGTRLTVV.

CDR3 region: CASGSGTENQPQHF. CDR3 bases: TGCGCCAGCGGTTCGGGGACCGAAAATCAGCCCCAGCATTTT. The V and J genes are TRBV4-1 and TRBJ1-5; D possibly corresponds to TRBD1 (5 bases). Germline V gene lookup returns CDR1 MGHRA and CDR2 YSYEKL. This CDR3 spans 14 amino acids. Trimming took 8 bases from V and 4 from J, leaving 15 bases between them.

This clonotype was observed once. The J gene is TRBJ2-7, the V gene TRBV7-2; D ambiguous. V lost 0 bases and J 7 bases, leaving 13 bases between the germline ends. The CDR3 totals 14 residues. The germline V gene encodes CDR1 SGHTA and CDR2 FQGNSA. The CDR3: CASSLALLYNEQYF. Written as DNA, the CDR3 is TGTGCCAGCAGCTTAGCGTTATTGTACAATGAGCAGTACTTC.

The V call is TRBV4-1, the J call TRBJ2-1; possible D gene TRBD2, 6 bases. This CDR3 spans 16 amino acids. With 1 base removed from V and 7 bases from J, the gap between germline ends came to 17 bases. In germline, CDR1 is MGHRA, CDR2 YSYEKL. DNA for the CDR3: TGCGCCAGCAGCCAAGGTACCCGGGACTCTCAAAATGAGCAGTTCTTC. Translating it yields CASSQGTRDSQNEQFF.

This clonotype has only a few counts. The chain joins TRBV20-1 to TRBJ1-4; maybe TRBD1 (5 bases). The CDR3 consists of 15 residues. Trimming took 4 bases from V and 2 from J, leaving 14 bases between them. Looked up from germline, CDR1 is DFQATT and CDR2 is SNEGSKA (reference sequence). The CDR3 sequence is CSAINQGPTNEKLFF. The CDR3 coding sequence is TGCAGTGCTATAAACCAGGGCCCCACTAATGAAAAACTGTTTTTT.

The chain links TRBV27 to TRBJ2-7; D is uncertain. The CDR3 covers 17 residues. The V gene's germline CDR1 is MNHEY and CDR2 SMNVEV (reference sequence). V lost 1 base and J 0 bases, leaving 16 bases between the germline ends. CDR3 nucleotides: TGTGCCAGCAGTTTATTCCCGTCGGGCACCCTCTCCTACGAGCAGTACTTC. Its translation: CASSLFPSGTLSYEQYF.

This clonotype was found many times. The chain links TRBV20-1 to TRBJ2-7; possible D gene TRBD2, 6 bases. V was clipped by 7 bases and J by 0 bases, with 13 bases between them. Germline V lookup: CDR1 DFQATT, CDR2 SNEGSKA (reference sequence). The length of the CDR3 is 13 residues. CDR3 region: CSGSFGGSYEQYF. The CDR3, as DNA: TGCAGTGGAAGTTTCGGGGGCTCCTACGAGCAGTACTTC.

This clonotype was detected a few times. The gene calls are TRBV20-1 and TRBJ2-7; 7 nucleotides match TRBD2. Germline-derived CDR1 and CDR2 are DFQATT and SNEGSKA (reference sequence). V shed 3 bases, J shed 6 bases, and the junction held 14 bases outside the gene matches. The CDR3 contains 15 residues. DNA for the CDR3: TGCAGTGCTAGTTGGGCGGGAGTGGAAAAAGGCGAGCAGTACTTC. It specifies CSASWAGVEKGEQYF.

This clonotype was detected ten times or more. The V and J genes are TRBV7-9 and TRBJ2-7; D gene uncertain. Germline CDR1 is SEHNR and CDR2 is FQNEAQ (reference sequence). V lost 7 bases and J 5 bases, leaving 0 bases between the germline ends. This CDR3 is built from 8 residues. This CDR3 reads CASNEQYF. The CDR3 nucleotides are TGTGCCAGCAACGAGCAGTACTTC.

This clonotype was counted between two and nine times. This chain connects TRBV20-1 to TRBJ2-7; 11 bases fit TRBD1. The CDR3 contains 12 residues. CDR1 is DFQATT and CDR2 is SNEGSKA in the germline V gene (reference sequence). The CDR3 protein is CSGTGGGYEQYF. CDR3 sequence (DNA): TGCAGCGGGACAGGGGGTGGCTACGAGCAGTACTTC.

The chain is built from TRBV6-2 or TRBV6-3 and TRBJ2-7; 8 bases are a match to TRBD2. The J call is doubtful: the DNA matches TRBJ2-5 better. The CDR3 loop spans 14 amino acids. Germline V gene data show CDR1 as MNHEY and CDR2 as SVGEGT. This chain's CDR3 is CASTNPGLEGTQYF. The DNA of the CDR3 is TGTGCCAGCACCAACCCGGGACTAGAGGGGACCCAGTACTTC.

This clonotype was detected only a few times. The rearrangement links TRBV7-3 to TRBJ2-1; 8 positions agree with TRBD1. CDR1 is SGHTA and CDR2 is FQGTGA in the germline V gene. The CDR3 has 16 residues. V trimming: 4 bases; J trimming: 8 bases; junction bases outside the gene matches: 13. CDR3 in DNA: TGTGCCAGCAGCTCCTACCCGAGCTACAGGGGGGATGAGCAGTTCTTC. Translation gives CASSSYPSYRGDEQFF.